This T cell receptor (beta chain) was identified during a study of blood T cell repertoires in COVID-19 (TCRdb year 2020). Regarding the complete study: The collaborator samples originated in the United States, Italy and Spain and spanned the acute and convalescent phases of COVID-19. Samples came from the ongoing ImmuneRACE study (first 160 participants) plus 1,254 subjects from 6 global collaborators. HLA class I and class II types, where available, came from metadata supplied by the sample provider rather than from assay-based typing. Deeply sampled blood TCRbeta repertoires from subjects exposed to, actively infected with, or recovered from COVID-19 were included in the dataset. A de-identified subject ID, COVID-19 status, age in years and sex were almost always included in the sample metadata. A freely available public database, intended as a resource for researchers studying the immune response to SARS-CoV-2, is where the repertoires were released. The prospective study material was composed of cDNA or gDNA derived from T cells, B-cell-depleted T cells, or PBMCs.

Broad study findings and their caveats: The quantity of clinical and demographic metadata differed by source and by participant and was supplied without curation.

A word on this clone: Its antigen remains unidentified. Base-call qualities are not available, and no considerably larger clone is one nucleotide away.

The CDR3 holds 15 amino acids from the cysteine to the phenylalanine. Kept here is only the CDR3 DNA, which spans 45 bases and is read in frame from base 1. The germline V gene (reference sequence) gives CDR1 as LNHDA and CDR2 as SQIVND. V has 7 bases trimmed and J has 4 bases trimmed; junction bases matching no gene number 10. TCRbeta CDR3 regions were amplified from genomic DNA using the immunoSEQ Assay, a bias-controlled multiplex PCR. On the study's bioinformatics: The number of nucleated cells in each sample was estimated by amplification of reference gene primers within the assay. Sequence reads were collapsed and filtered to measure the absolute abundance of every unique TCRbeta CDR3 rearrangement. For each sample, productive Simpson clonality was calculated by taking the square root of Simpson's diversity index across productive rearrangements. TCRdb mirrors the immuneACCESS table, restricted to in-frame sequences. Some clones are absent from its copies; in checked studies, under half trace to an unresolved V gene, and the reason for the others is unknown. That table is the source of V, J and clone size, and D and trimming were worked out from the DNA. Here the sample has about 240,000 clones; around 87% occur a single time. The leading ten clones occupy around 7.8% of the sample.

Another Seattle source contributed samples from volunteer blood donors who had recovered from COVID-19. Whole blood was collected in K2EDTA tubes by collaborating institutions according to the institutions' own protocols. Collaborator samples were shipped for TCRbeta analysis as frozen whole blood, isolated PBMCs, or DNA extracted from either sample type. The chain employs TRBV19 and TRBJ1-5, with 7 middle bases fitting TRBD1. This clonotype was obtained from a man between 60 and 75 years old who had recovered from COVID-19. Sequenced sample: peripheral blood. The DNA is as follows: TGTGCCAGTAACATCGGGGGACAGTTTAATCAGCCCCAGCATTTT. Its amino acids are CASNIGGQFNQPQHF.